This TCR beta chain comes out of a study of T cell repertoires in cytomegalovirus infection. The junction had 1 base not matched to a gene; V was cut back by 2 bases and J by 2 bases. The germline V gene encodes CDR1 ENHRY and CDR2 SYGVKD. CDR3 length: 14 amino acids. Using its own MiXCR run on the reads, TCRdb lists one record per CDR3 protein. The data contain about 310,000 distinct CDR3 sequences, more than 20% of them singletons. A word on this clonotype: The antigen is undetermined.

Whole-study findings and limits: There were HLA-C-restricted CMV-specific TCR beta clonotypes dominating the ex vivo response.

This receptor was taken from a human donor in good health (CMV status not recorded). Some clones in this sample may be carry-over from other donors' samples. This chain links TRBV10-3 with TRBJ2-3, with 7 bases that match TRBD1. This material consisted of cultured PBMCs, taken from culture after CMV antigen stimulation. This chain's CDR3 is CAISEDRATDTQYF. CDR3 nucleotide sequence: TGTGCCATCAGTGAGGACAGGGCCACAGATACGCAGTATTTT.